One and the same sample provided the 28 T cell receptor beta chains below, sequenced in a study of blood T cell repertoires in COVID-19 (dated by TCRdb to the early 2020s). The receptor library was made with the immunoSEQ multiplex PCR assay. The source is immuneACCESS, and TCRdb retained only in-frame sequences with V and J called. Part of the clones is not carried over; for the studies checked, unresolved V genes explain less than half of this, and the remainder is unexplained. This sample gives about 15,000 clones in total; around three quarters of them show up just once. Roughly 30% of the sample goes to the ten largest clones. The sequenced material came from peripheral blood. All receptors come from a man between 65 and 80 years old with active or convalescent COVID-19.

The chain carries TRBV3-1 (or the pseudogene TRBV3-2) and TRBJ1-1; D call uncertain. In germline, CDR1 is LGHDT, CDR2 YNNKEL (reference sequence). V lost 3 bases to trimming and J lost 3 bases, with 8 bases between them. CDR3 length equals 13 residues. CDR3 nucleotide sequence: TGTGCCAGCAGCCACAGGAGGGACACTGAAGCTTTCTTT. Its protein product is CASSHRRDTEAFF.

This clone was seen only once. The V and J genes are TRBV6-2 or TRBV6-3 and TRBJ1-1; D is perhaps TRBD1 (6 bases). Germline values: CDR1 MNHEY, CDR2 SVGEGT. This CDR3 spans 14 amino acids. V lost 5 bases and J lost 2, with 12 bases in between. In DNA form, the CDR3 reads TGTGCCAGCAGTGACGGACAGCTTAACACTGAAGCTTTCTTT. It codes for CASSDGQLNTEAFF.

The sample holds one count of this clone. V is TRBV5-4 and J is TRBJ1-2; D perhaps matches TRBD1 (6 bases). The CDR3 totals 14 residues. Germline-derived CDR1 and CDR2 are SGHNT and YYREEE (reference sequence). V lost 2 bases and J 8 bases, leaving 16 bases between the germline ends. CDR3 loop: CASSFTGTTMGYTF. CDR3 sequence (DNA): TGTGCCAGCAGCTTCACAGGGACTACTATGGGCTACACCTTC.

This clone was recorded a few times. The chain has TRBV7-2 and TRBJ2-1; 12 bases agree with TRBD1. Germline CDR1 SGHTA, CDR2 FQGNSA. With 5 bases clipped from V and 8 bases from J, the junction kept 7 bases outside the gene matches. The CDR3 has 15 amino acids. CDR3 DNA sequence: TGTGCCAGCAGCGGGACAGGGGGCGGCTCTGATGAGCAGTTCTTC. Protein sequence: CASSGTGGGSDEQFF.

The chain uses TRBV6-5 and TRBJ2-1, with D perhaps TRBD2 (6 bases). CDR3 length: 16 amino acids. Per germline, CDR1 MNHEY and CDR2 SVGAGI. Between the trimmed V and J ends, which lost 0 bases and 2 bases, there was a span of 11 bases. The CDR3 coding sequence is TGTGCCAGCAGTTACTCGGGGGGAGCGACCTACAATGAGCAGTTCTTC. The encoded protein is CASSYSGGATYNEQFF.

The chain links TRBV4-3 to TRBJ2-7; D uncertain. This CDR3 is built from 12 residues. The V end lost 3 bases, the J end lost 7 bases, and 10 bases lay between the germline ends. Germline CDR1 reads LGHNA; CDR2 reads YSLEER. The CDR3 nucleotides are TGCGCCAGCAGCCAGGCAGGTGGGGAGCAGTACTTC. As protein: CASSQAGGEQYF.

The chain carries TRBV5-1 and TRBJ2-2, with TRBD2 identical over 7 bases. J gave up 7 bases and V 3 bases, and 12 bases lay outside the gene matches. Germline V lookup: CDR1 SGHRS, CDR2 YFSETQ. The CDR3 runs 16 residues. The CDR3 DNA reads TGCGCCAGCAGCTCCGGGCCAATAGCGGGCGGCGGGGAGCTGTTTTTT. Translated, it gives CASSSGPIAGGGELFF.

The chain recombines TRBV29-1 with TRBJ2-2, with no clear D. The V end was cut by 7 bases, the J end by 1 base, with 13 bases between. CDR3 size: 14 residues. Germline-derived CDR1 and CDR2 are SQVTM and ANQGSEA. CDR3 nucleotides: TGCAGCGCCCTCGGCAGAGGGAACACCGGGGAGCTGTTTTTT. This encodes CSALGRGNTGELFF.

The genes are TRBV5-4 and TRBJ2-3; TRBD2 matches at 10 bases. CDR1 and CDR2 (germline): SGHNT, YYREEE (reference sequence). The CDR3 extends over 16 amino acids. J was trimmed by 0 bases and V by 4 bases; bases with no gene match: 5. The CDR3 DNA sequence: TGTGCCAGCAGCGCCCCGACTAGCGGGAGCACAGATACGCAGTATTTT. Translating it yields CASSAPTSGSTDTQYF.

This clone has just one count. The J gene is TRBJ2-1, the V gene TRBV5-1; D possibly corresponds to TRBD1 (6 bases). Germline V gene lookup returns CDR1 SGHRS and CDR2 YFSETQ. The CDR3 runs 13 residues. Trimming removed 0 bases at V and 9 bases at J, with 10 bases between. CDR3 bases: TGCGCCAGCAGCTTGGGGACAGAAGGTGAGCAGTTCTTC. Translated: CASSLGTEGEQFF.

This rearrangement joins TRBV29-1 to TRBJ2-2; D unclear. CDR1 SQVTM and CDR2 ANQGSEA come from the germline V gene. V was clipped by 6 bases and J by 5 bases, with 7 bases between them. This CDR3 has 11 residues. CDR3 coding DNA: TGCAGCGTCGGTACTACCGGGGAGCTGTTTTTT. It is translated as CSVGTTGELFF.

The genes are TRBV9 and TRBJ2-7; a weak D match, TRBD1 (6 bases). Germline V gives CDR1 SGDLS, CDR2 YYNGEE. The CDR3 sequence is 14 residues long. The V end lost 0 bases, the J end lost 3 bases, and 10 bases lay between the germline ends. Here the CDR3 DNA reads TGTGCCAGCAGCGTAGGGGGACATAGCTACGAGCAGTACTTC. It codes for CASSVGGHSYEQYF.

Only a few counts were recorded for this clone. This sequence joins TRBV2 and TRBJ2-1; 9 nucleotides align to TRBD2. V trimming: 5 bases; J trimming: 16 bases; junction bases outside the gene matches: 9. This CDR3 is 12 amino acids long. Looked up from germline, CDR1 is SNHLY and CDR2 is FYNNEI. The chain's CDR3 is CASSSTGTSFFF. CDR3 bases: TGTGCCAGCAGTTCCACCGGGACTAGCTTTTTCTTC.

The rearrangement joins TRBV6-4 to TRBJ2-2; TRBD1 matches 9 bases. V trimming: 6 bases; J trimming: 12 bases; junction bases outside the gene matches: 11. This CDR3 has 14 residues. Germline V gives CDR1 MRHNA, CDR2 SNTAGT. CDR3 amino acids: CASSASPGQGKLFF. The CDR3 nucleotides read TGTGCCAGCAGCGCCAGCCCAGGACAGGGGAAGCTGTTTTTT.

This chain joins TRBV7-2 and TRBJ2-7; perhaps TRBD1 as D (5 bases). From germline, CDR1 is SGHTA and CDR2 FQGNSA. The length of the CDR3 is 17 residues. Trimming stripped 1 base from V and 5 bases from J, with 21 bases between. The CDR3 loop reads CASSLDPQGHLFDEQYF. CDR3 nucleotides: TGTGCCAGCAGCTTAGACCCGCAGGGTCACCTGTTCGACGAGCAGTACTTC.

This chain uses TRBV30 with TRBJ1-2; D is possibly TRBD1 (5 bases). Trimming stripped 0 bases from V and 6 bases from J, with 5 bases between. The CDR3 runs to 11 residues. CDR1 is GTSNPN and CDR2 is SVGIG in the germline V gene (reference sequence). CDR3 in DNA: TGTGCCTGGAGTGTCAGGGATGGCTACACCTTC. This gives the protein CAWSVRDGYTF.

The CDR3 bases are TGTGCCAGCACCCTCTTACAGGGGGTTGGAGCTTTCTTT. Translating gives CASTLLQGVGAFF. The chain combines TRBV12-3 or TRBV12-4 with TRBJ1-1; 8 nucleotides line up with TRBD1. The V gene end was trimmed by 7 bases and the J gene end by 10 bases; junction bases not matched to a gene: 11. The CDR3 totals 13 residues.

This chain links TRBV7-2 with TRBJ2-7; TRBD1 aligns across 7 bases. This CDR3 is 14 amino acids long. Germline CDR1 is SGHTA and CDR2 is FQGNSA. V trimming: 4 bases; J trimming: 2 bases; junction bases outside the gene matches: 5. CDR3 sequence: CASSSTGDPYEQYF. CDR3 sequence (DNA): TGTGCCAGCAGCTCTACAGGGGACCCCTACGAGCAGTACTTC.

The J gene is TRBJ2-1, the V gene TRBV5-4; 7 positions agree with TRBD2. Germline CDR1 reads SGHNT; CDR2 reads YYREEE (reference sequence). The CDR3 consists of 15 residues. The V gene end was trimmed by 0 bases and the J gene end by 12 bases; junction bases not matched to a gene: 12. In DNA, the CDR3 is TGTGCCAGCAGCTTGGACGGCGTAGGCGGGAGCAGGCAGTTCTTC. It specifies CASSLDGVGGSRQFF.

J is TRBJ1-1 and V is TRBV28; possibly TRBD1 for D (6 bases). There are 15 residues in the CDR3. CDR1 is MDHEN, CDR2 SYDVKM, per germline. V was trimmed by 1 base and J by 4 bases, leaving 13 bases between them. In DNA form, the CDR3 reads TGTGCCAGCAGTTTATTAGGGGGGGGGAGCACTGAAGCTTTCTTT. Translated, it gives CASSLLGGGSTEAFF.

The V and J genes are TRBV30 and TRBJ1-5, with D perhaps matching TRBD1 (6 bases). The CDR3 runs to 13 residues. The germline V gene encodes CDR1 GTSNPN and CDR2 SVGIG (reference sequence). V was clipped by 3 bases and J by 6 bases, with 12 bases between them. CDR3: CAWRGGGSQPQHF. Here the CDR3 DNA reads TGTGCCTGGAGAGGGGGGGGCTCTCAGCCCCAGCATTTT. The variable domain in full, with the rest retrieved from reference TRBV30 and TRBJ1-5, is SQTIHQWPATLVQPVGSPLSLECTVEGTSNPNLYWYRQAAGRGLQLLFYSVGIGQISSEVPQNLSASRPQDRQFILSSKKLLLSDSGFYLCAWRGGGSQPQHFGDGTRLSIL.

The table lists this clone with a count of one. This chain links TRBV11-1 with TRBJ1-1; 7 bases align to TRBD1. CDR3 length: 13 residues. Trimming at V came to 1 base and at J to 4 bases, leaving 0 bases not matched to a gene. CDR1 is SGHAT and CDR2 is FQDESV in the germline V gene (reference sequence). The chain's CDR3 is CASSLDRGTEAFF. The CDR3, as DNA: TGTGCCAGCAGCTTAGACAGGGGCACTGAAGCTTTCTTT.

The CDR3 region is CASSPIGGAQSATDTQYF. The CDR3 DNA reads as TGTGCCAGCAGCCCAATCGGGGGGGCGCAATCCGCCACAGATACGCAGTATTTT. The chain has TRBV7-2 and TRBJ2-3, with TRBD2 matching 8 bases. From germline, CDR1 is SGHTA and CDR2 FQGNSA. The CDR3 has 18 residues. J gave up 2 bases and V 5 bases, and 15 bases lay outside the gene matches. Together with reference TRBV7-2 and TRBJ2-3, the CDR3 gives the full variable domain: GAGVSQSPSNKVTEKGKDVELRCDPISGHTALYWYRQSLGQGLEFLIYFQGNSAPDKSGLPSDRFSAERTGGSVSTLTIQRTQQEDSAVYLCASSPIGGAQSATDTQYFGPGTRLTVL.

The chain carries TRBV12-3 or TRBV12-4 and TRBJ2-3; no clear D. The V gene lost 9 bases and the J gene lost 2 bases, with 9 bases spanning the gap. CDR3 length: 12 residues. The DNA of the CDR3 is TGTGCCAGTCTGGAGAACACAGATACGCAGTATTTT. It specifies CASLENTDTQYF.

The chain employs TRBV7-9 and TRBJ2-2; 11 bases fit TRBD1. The CDR3 consists of 17 residues. The V gene's germline CDR1 is SEHNR and CDR2 FQNEAQ (reference sequence). V shed 3 bases, J shed 4 bases, and the junction held 7 bases outside the gene matches. In DNA form, the CDR3 reads TGTGCCAGCAGCTTCTCCATGGGGACAGGGGGCACCGGGGAGCTGTTTTTT. It codes for CASSFSMGTGGTGELFF.

The gene calls are TRBV3-1 (or the pseudogene TRBV3-2) and TRBJ1-1, with D perhaps matching TRBD1 (5 bases). The ends were cut back, 1 base at V and 4 bases at J, with 7 bases in the middle. Germline V lookup: CDR1 LGHDT, CDR2 YNNKEL (reference sequence). This CDR3 has 13 amino acids. This chain's CDR3 is CASSQVGGTEAFF. The CDR3 DNA reads TGTGCCAGCAGCCAAGTCGGGGGCACTGAAGCTTTCTTT.

This clone was seen a few times. V is TRBV19 and J is TRBJ1-3; no clear D. V was pared by 5 bases and J by 2 bases, with 10 bases between. Germline CDR1 reads LNHDA; CDR2 reads SQIVND (reference sequence). The CDR3 contains 14 residues. The CDR3: CASSGNGAGNTIYF. The CDR3 DNA reads TGTGCCAGTAGTGGGAACGGGGCTGGAAACACCATATATTTT.

The chain combines TRBV5-1 with TRBJ2-1; 9 bases align to TRBD2. The CDR3 runs to 15 residues. Germline CDR1 SGHRS, CDR2 YFSETQ. With 4 bases clipped from V and 7 bases from J, the junction kept 9 bases outside the gene matches. The CDR3 sequence is CASSPPGLAANEQFF. The CDR3 region has the DNA TGCGCCAGCAGCCCTCCGGGACTAGCTGCTAATGAGCAGTTCTTC.